This T cell receptor beta chain originates from a study of cytomegalovirus exposure and HLA in healthy donors (dated by TCRdb to the late 2010s). In terms of the full investigation: An earlier analysis of approximately 590 of the donors reported about 250 Gb of sequence data and roughly 110 million unique TCR beta sequences from 150 million to 200 million T cells. An early release covering 550 to 650 HLA-typed donors comprised 250 to 350 gigabases of sequencing data and tens of millions of unique TCR sequences. Of the roughly 400 genotyped donors, approximately 80% fell in the genetic ancestry cluster associated with self-reported Caucasian donors. The study aimed to test whether cataloging public T cell receptors could reveal signatures of past pathogen exposure. The T cell repertoires of under 750 subjects were profiled by immunosequencing and related to cytomegalovirus serostatus. Along with the approximately 620-subject first cohort, a separate validation cohort of some 130 different subjects was used. To predict cytomegalovirus infection status, the study combined high-throughput TCR immunosequencing, statistical association of individual TCRs with disease status, and machine learning. To study patterns of TCR occurrence, a later analysis re-analyzed previously published TCR beta repertoires from around 700 donors and added high-resolution HLA genotyping. Rather than using new phenotypic data, the later analysis identified candidate immune exposures from TCR beta sequences and from how often those sequences occurred across donors. An earlier analysis of some 500 of the donors used high-throughput TCR beta sequencing to judge whether each TCR beta V gene segment behaved as functional or pseudogenic. Donor age, sex, ethnicity and CMV serostatus were collected together with the repertoire data. A later genetic analysis took genome-wide SNP genotypes for about 55% of the roughly 670 donors and used that subset as a discovery cohort. All discovery cohort repertoires had been generated using a single sequencing platform. Both class I and class II loci were covered by HLA typing, at four-digit resolution. Typing coverage differed by locus: A, B, C, DRB1 and DQB1 were typed in roughly 629-640 donors, DQA1 in about 510, DPA1 in 606, and DPB1 in just under 480. Roughly 5 DR-DQ haplotypes were treated as single units for association and clustering because of strong linkage in the cohort. Across roughly 420 genotyped donors of the cohort, an average of about 220,000 unique TCR beta nucleotide sequences per donor were sequenced, and 15% to 20% of those sequences were non-productive.

Between the V and J ends, shortened by 4 bases and 7 bases respectively, the junction contains 17 bases. According to the germline V gene, CDR1 reads MGHDK and CDR2 reads SYGVNS. The CDR3 measures 15 amino acids from cysteine to phenylalanine. Only CDR3 DNA is held: 45 bases, read in frame from base 1. Receptor libraries were prepared by the immunoSEQ multiplex PCR assay. For the multiplex PCR, a mixture combining 60 forward primers for TCR Vbeta segments and 13 reverse primers for TCR Jbeta segments was used. The CDR3 region of rearranged TCR beta genes was amplified from genomic DNA with a multiplex PCR assay. Amplified TCR beta libraries were sequenced as 87-base-pair reads on the Illumina HiSeq System. Per the source publication's procedure: A later analysis counted some 74 million unique TCR beta chains across the roughly 700 repertoires, and some 11 million of these chains were shared by at least two donors. To remove PCR and sequencing errors, raw reads were error-corrected and collapsed into unique sequences using a nearest-neighbor algorithm that merged closely related sequences. CDR3 sequences were aligned to IMGT reference sequences to assign V, D and J gene segments. For a sequence to be retained, a match of at least six nucleotides to both a V gene segment and a J gene segment was required. A rearrangement counted as productive if the CDR3 had no stop codons and remained in frame with V and J, and every other rearrangement counted as non-productive. Following IMGT convention, CDR3 was defined as the stretch from the second conserved V-encoded cysteine to the conserved J-encoded phenylalanine. The earlier analysis of approximately 500 of the donors excluded sequences that lacked an unambiguous match to a single V gene segment. In an earlier analysis of about 590 of the donors, a V segment was called functional when productive rearrangements were above 56.7%, and segregating when the standard deviation between donors exceeded 5%. A statistical classification framework was built for diagnosing cytomegalovirus status from the catalog of TCR beta chain sequences. A later analysis assigned V and J genes by comparing TCR nucleotide sequences with IMGT/GENE-DB human TR gene sequences. Using the TCRdist pipeline, a later analysis assigned CDR3 sequences along with most-parsimonious VDJ recombination scenarios. A later analysis defined each TCR beta chain by its CDR3 amino acid sequence plus V-gene family, and excluded reads lacking a unique V-gene family. As a way to deal with suspected cross-contamination and a sequencing artifact, a later analysis dropped 450 to 600 nucleotide sequences that were highly shared and had low generation probability. In a later analysis, a clonal expansion index was calculated for each public chain from normalized within-repertoire ranks of inferred template counts. A later analysis computed generation probabilities with a VDJ recombination model fitted to out-of-frame rearrangements, and checked the results against IGoR. A later analysis scored TCR-TCR, TCR-HLA and TCR-CMV co-occurrence with hypergeometric tests, applying a repertoire-size bias correction to TCR pairs. A later analysis estimated false discovery rates by permuting HLA or CMV assignments 20 times. In a later analysis, co-occurring TCRs were grouped with DBSCAN, and TCRdist sequence similarity was added when clustering was performed within HLA-allele-positive subsets. Repertoires with fewer than 30,000 or more than 120,000 public chains, plus five repertoires with anomalous nucleotide sharing, were excluded from co-occurrence clustering. Held by TCRdb, this immuneACCESS table contains in-frame sequences only and omits some clones. Under half of the omission traces to an unresolved V gene where checked; the cause of the rest is unknown. V, J and clone size are taken as reported in that table, and D and trimming were inferred from the DNA itself. This sample gives around 210,000 clones in total; roughly 84% of them show up just once. Around 1.7% of the sample comes from the top ten.

Details on this clone: The target of this receptor is not known. Base-call qualities are not available, and no considerably larger clone is one nucleotide away.

The cohort consisted of approximately 690 healthy bone marrow donors. At the time of sampling, every cohort member was nominally healthy, though immune exposures that went unrecorded were likely present. The donor tested CMV seronegative, placing the donor among the 300 to 450 seronegative members of the cohort. Every donor gave a peripheral blood sample, and the peripheral blood mononuclear cells from that sample were used for TCR beta sequencing. Genomic DNA was extracted from the blood cell samples with the Qiagen DNeasy Blood Extraction Kit. The paper as a whole reports these results and caveats: In an earlier analysis of under 600 of the donors, most TCR beta V segments were observed in productive rearrangements about 87% or about 30% of the time, broadly matching IMGT annotations. Because HLA typing was unavailable for some donors at each locus, only the typed subset was used in association tests. The only immune exposure information available for the cohort was CMV serostatus. A later analysis found that most CMV-associated TCR beta chains appeared HLA-restricted, with HLA associations seemingly driven largely by CMV exposure. Around 16 rarely observed V segments, including chromosome 9 orphons, were excluded from the earlier analysis of almost 600 of the donors because counts were too low. In both the original and validation cohorts, the classifier was reported to diagnose cytomegalovirus status with high specificity and sensitivity. An association between a missense DCLRE1C variant and V-gene and J-gene trimming of TCR beta chains was found in a later genetic analysis and replicated in an independent cohort. Compared with the 666-donor mean, donors in an Asian-associated ancestry cluster had fewer N-insertions in productive TCRs, according to a later genetic analysis. Assigning TCR associations to individual alleles was difficult when HLA alleles, especially DR and DQ, strongly co-occurred. A further reported finding was that TCR beta sequences accurately predicted the HLA-A and HLA-B alleles for most subjects in the first cohort. A later analysis found that HLA-associated TCR beta chains were more clonally expanded and had lower generation probabilities than equally common non-associated chains. According to the authors, the approach could potentially be generalized to other disease states and immunological phenotypes. At a false discovery rate of 0.05, a later analysis linked 15,000 to 20,000 TCR beta sequences to specific HLA alleles. The cohort was sequenced for TCR beta chains only, and without alpha or paired-chain data the features that could be detected were limited. Across donors, most TCR sequences were observed very rarely, whereas some public TCRs were present in many individuals. In a later analysis, TCR association rates were found to vary across HLA loci, with the most associated TCRs seen for DRB1 alleles and the fewest for HLA-C alleles. The presence/absence analyses assumed that sequencing depth was roughly uniform across donors, and that assumption may not be true. A few of the identified cytomegalovirus-associated TCR beta chains were confirmed in vitro to be specific for cytomegalovirus antigens. The study gave a list of 150 to 200 TCR beta chains associated with cytomegalovirus. Some IMGT-functional V segments, including TRBV6-2 and TRBV6-3, could not be told apart with the 87-base-pair reads, so those segments were excluded. According to a later analysis, parvovirus B19, influenza, CMV and Epstein-Barr virus appeared linked to several top co-occurrence clusters. Linkage disequilibrium might explain the correlated functional status among segregating V segments, but an unknown experimental factor could not be excluded. The sequencing pipeline was judged likely to have produced a cluster of highly shared sequence variants as a technical artifact.

The source is a man over 45 in good health and CMV-seronegative. The sequenced sample consisted of PBMCs. The chain is made from TRBV25-1 and TRBJ2-4; 6 matching bases give a weak D call of TRBD2. The CDR3: CASSGPVGGENIQYF. DNA sequence: TGTGCCAGCAGTGGCCCGGTTGGCGGGGAGAACATTCAGTACTTC.